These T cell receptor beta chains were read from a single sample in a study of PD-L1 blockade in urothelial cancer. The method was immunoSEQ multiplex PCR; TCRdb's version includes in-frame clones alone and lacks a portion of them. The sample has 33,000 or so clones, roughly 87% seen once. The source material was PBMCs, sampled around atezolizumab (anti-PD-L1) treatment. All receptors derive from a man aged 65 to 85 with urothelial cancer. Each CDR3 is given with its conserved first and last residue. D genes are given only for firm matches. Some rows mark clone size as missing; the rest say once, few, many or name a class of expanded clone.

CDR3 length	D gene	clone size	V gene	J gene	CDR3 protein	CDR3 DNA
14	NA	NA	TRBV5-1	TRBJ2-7	CASSLDRFDYEQYF	TGCGCCAGCAGCTTGGACAGGTTCGACTACGAGCAGTACTTC
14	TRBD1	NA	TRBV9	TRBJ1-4	CASSVAQGGGKLFF	TGTGCCAGCAGCGTAGCACAGGGGGGCGGAAAACTGTTTTTT
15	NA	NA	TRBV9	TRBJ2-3	CASSMEGARPDTQYF	TGTGCCAGCAGCATGGAGGGCGCCCGGCCAGATACGCAGTATTTT
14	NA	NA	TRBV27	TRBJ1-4	CASSFGGLGGKLFF	TGTGCCAGCAGTTTCGGAGGGTTAGGAGGAAAACTGTTTTTT
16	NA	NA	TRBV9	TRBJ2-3	CASSARSRAGTDTQYF	TGTGCCAGCAGCGCACGATCTAGAGCCGGCACAGATACGCAGTATTTT
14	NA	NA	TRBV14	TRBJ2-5	CASSQIGSQETQYF	TGTGCCAGCAGCCAAATCGGGTCCCAAGAGACCCAGTACTTC
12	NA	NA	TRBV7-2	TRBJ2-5	CASRLVPRTQYF	TGTGCCAGCAGACTAGTTCCCCGGACCCAGTACTTC
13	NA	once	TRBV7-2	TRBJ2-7	CASSLAELYEQYF	TGTGCCAGCAGCTTAGCTGAGCTGTACGAGCAGTACTTC
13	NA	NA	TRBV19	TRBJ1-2	CASSAGLNYGYTF	TGTGCCAGTAGTGCCGGACTGAACTATGGCTACACCTTC
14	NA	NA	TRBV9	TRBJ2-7	CASSVADTSYEQYF	TGTGCCAGCAGCGTAGCAGACACATCCTACGAGCAGTACTTC
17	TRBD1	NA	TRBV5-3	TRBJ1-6	CARSIDRGRQGNSPLHF	TGTGCCAGAAGCATTGACAGGGGGCGTCAGGGTAATTCACCCCTCCACTTT
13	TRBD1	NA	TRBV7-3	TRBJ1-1	CASSLGQGTTAFF	TGTGCCAGCAGCTTGGGACAGGGGACGACAGCTTTCTTT
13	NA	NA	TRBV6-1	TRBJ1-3	CASSAGDGNTIYF	TGTGCCAGCAGTGCGGGGGATGGAAACACCATATATTTT
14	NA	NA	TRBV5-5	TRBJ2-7	CASSLIGGSYEQYF	TGTGCCAGCAGCTTAATCGGGGGTTCCTACGAGCAGTACTTC
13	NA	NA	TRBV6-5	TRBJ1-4	CASRIIGGEKLFF	TGTGCCAGCAGAATAATTGGGGGGGAAAAACTGTTTTTT
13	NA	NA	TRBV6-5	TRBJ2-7	CASSTRGSYEQYF	TGTGCCAGCAGTACCCGCGGCTCCTACGAGCAGTACTTC
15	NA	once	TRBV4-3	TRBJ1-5	CASSLDGGSDQPQHF	TGCGCCAGCAGCCTAGATGGGGGGTCGGATCAGCCCCAGCATTTT
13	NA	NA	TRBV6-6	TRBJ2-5	CASSWSQGETQYF	TGTGCCAGCAGTTGGTCACAGGGAGAGACCCAGTACTTC
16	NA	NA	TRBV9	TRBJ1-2	CASSPERGSPNYGYTF	TGTGCCAGCAGCCCAGAAAGGGGATCCCCTAACTATGGCTACACCTTC
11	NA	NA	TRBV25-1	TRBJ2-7	CASSIAYEQYF	TGTGCCAGCAGTATCGCCTACGAGCAGTACTTC
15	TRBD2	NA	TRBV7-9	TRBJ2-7	CASSLEAGASYEQYF	TGTGCCAGCAGCTTAGAAGCGGGGGCTTCCTACGAGCAGTACTTC
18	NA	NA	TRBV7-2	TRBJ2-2	CASSSAGQSRLNTGELFF	TGTGCCAGCAGCTCTGCCGGACAGAGCCGACTTAACACCGGGGAGCTGTTTTTT
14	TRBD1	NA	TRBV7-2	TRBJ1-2	CASSPRQGNYGYTF	TGTGCCAGCAGCCCTAGACAGGGGAACTATGGCTACACCTTC
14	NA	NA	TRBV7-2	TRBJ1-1	CASSIRGGNTEAFF	TGTGCCAGCAGCATTCGGGGGGGGAACACTGAAGCTTTCTTT
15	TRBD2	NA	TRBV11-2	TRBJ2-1	CASSLGTSAYNEQFF	TGTGCCAGCAGCTTAGGGACTAGCGCCTACAATGAGCAGTTCTTC
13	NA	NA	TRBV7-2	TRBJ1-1	CASSSPGGNEAFF	TGTGCCAGCAGCTCCCCCGGAGGGAATGAAGCTTTCTTT
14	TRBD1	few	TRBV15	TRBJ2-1	CATSRVGGRDEQFF	TGTGCCACCAGCAGAGTAGGGGGCCGTGATGAGCAGTTCTTC
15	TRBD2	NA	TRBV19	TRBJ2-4	CASSTAGVAKNIQYF	TGTGCCAGTAGTACCGCGGGGGTAGCCAAAAACATTCAGTACTTC
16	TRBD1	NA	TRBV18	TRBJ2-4	CASSPLGQETKNIQYF	TGTGCCAGCTCACCACTGGGACAGGAGACCAAAAACATTCAGTACTTC
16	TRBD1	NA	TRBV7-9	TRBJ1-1	CASSLAPGQGDTEAFF	TGTGCCAGCAGCTTAGCGCCGGGACAGGGAGACACTGAAGCTTTCTTT
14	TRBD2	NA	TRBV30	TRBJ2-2	CASGGRGVAGELFF	TGTGCCTCCGGGGGGCGGGGGGTCGCCGGGGAGCTGTTTTTT
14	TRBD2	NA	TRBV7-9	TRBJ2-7	CASSLIASGYEQYF	TGTGCCAGCAGCTTAATCGCTAGCGGCTACGAGCAGTACTTC
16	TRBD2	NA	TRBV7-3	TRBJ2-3	CASSTGHSGYTDTQYF	TGTGCCAGCAGCACCGGACATAGCGGGTACACAGATACGCAGTATTTT
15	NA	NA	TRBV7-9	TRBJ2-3	CASSRLGRGTDTQYF	TGTGCCAGCAGCCGTTTGGGCCGTGGGACAGATACGCAGTATTTT
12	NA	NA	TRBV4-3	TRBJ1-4	CASSRGGEKLFF	TGCGCCAGCAGCCGCGGAGGGGAAAAACTGTTTTTT